The 14 T cell receptor beta chains below come from one sample, sequenced in a study of graft-versus-host responses after intestinal transplantation. The protocol was immunoSEQ multiplex PCR, while the TCRdb copy is restricted to in-frame clones and leaves out a portion. The sample records roughly 99,000 clones, 80% to 90% being singletons. Their target antigens are unknown. Sample: unstimulated CD4+ T cells sorted from spleen or lymph node cells, taken before transplant. All receptors derive from a human donor who was the organ donor for an intestinal transplant.

The chain links TRBV5-1 to TRBJ2-7; D is perhaps TRBD2 (7 bases). V was pared by 0 bases and J by 2 bases, with 15 bases between. The CDR3 is 16 amino acids. CDR1 is SGHRS, CDR2 YFSETQ, per germline. In DNA form, the CDR3 reads TGCGCCAGCAGCTTGGGGCGGAGGGGGGGGGCCTACGAGCAGTACTTC. Amino acids: CASSLGRRGGAYEQYF.

V gene TRBV7-6 combines with J gene TRBJ2-1, with D possibly TRBD1 on 6 matching bases. V was clipped by 0 bases and J by 10 bases, with 10 bases between them. Germline CDR1 SGHVS, CDR2 FNYEAQ. The length of the CDR3 is 13 residues. The CDR3 DNA sequence: TGTGCCAGCAGCTTAGCACAGGGCGACGAGCAGTTCTTC. Translation: CASSLAQGDEQFF. Full variable domain (remainder filled in from reference TRBV7-6 and TRBJ2-1): GAGVSQSPRYKVTKRGQDVALRCDPISGHVSLYWYRQALGQGPEFLTYFNYEAQQDKSGLPNDRFSAERPEGSISTLTIQRTEQRDSAMYRCASSLAQGDEQFFGPGTRLTVL.

This CDR3 reads CASRAPGQGPYEQYF. The CDR3 nucleotides read TGTGCCAGCAGGGCTCCGGGACAGGGTCCCTACGAGCAGTACTTC. The chain links TRBV6-4 to TRBJ2-7; 9 bases line up with TRBD1. The trim removed 6 bases at V and 2 bases at J, leaving 8 bases unmatched. The CDR3 is 15 amino acids. Germline CDR1 MRHNA, CDR2 SNTAGT.

This chain uses TRBV27 with TRBJ2-2, with TRBD1 identical over 9 bases. This CDR3 spans 16 amino acids. CDR1 is MNHEY and CDR2 is SMNVEV in the germline V gene (reference sequence). The V gene end was trimmed by 5 bases and the J gene end by 3 bases; junction bases not matched to a gene: 7. CDR3 nucleotide sequence: TGTGCCAGCAGTATCTCCGGGACAGGGCACACCGGGGAGCTGTTTTTT. Protein sequence: CASSISGTGHTGELFF.

J is TRBJ2-3 and V is TRBV6-1; 7 bases are shared with TRBD1. CDR1 and CDR2 (germline): MNHNS, SASEGT. This CDR3 is built from 14 residues. The V and J ends lost 6 bases and 5 bases, in that order; junction bases with no gene match: 8. The CDR3 DNA follows: TGTGCCAGCAGCCTTACAGGGGTGGGAGATACGCAGTATTTT. Protein: CASSLTGVGDTQYF.

The J gene is TRBJ1-5, the V gene TRBV27; D remains unclear. The CDR3 loop spans 13 amino acids. Germline assignment: CDR1 MNHEY and CDR2 SMNVEV (reference sequence). In nucleotides, the CDR3 is TGTGAGAATGAGGGATATAGCAATCAGCCCCAGCATTTT. This translates into CENEGYSNQPQHF.

The genes are TRBV11-2 and TRBJ2-1; 10 bases map to TRBD1. Germline V CDR1 and CDR2: SGHAT, FQNNGV. The CDR3 is 15 amino acids. The junction had 8 bases not matched to a gene; V was cut back by 3 bases and J by 9 bases. As DNA, the CDR3 is TGTGCCAGCAGCTTGGGATGGGACAGGGGTTTTGAGCAGTTCTTC. This gives the protein CASSLGWDRGFEQFF.

This chain joins TRBV11-3 and TRBJ2-5; D unresolved. This CDR3 spans 14 amino acids. Germline CDR1 reads SGHNT; CDR2 reads YENEEA. Trimming pared 0 bases from V and 5 bases from J, leaving 10 bases between. As DNA, the CDR3 is TGTGCCAGCAGCTTAGATCTTCGGGTCGAGACCCAGTACTTC. This codes for CASSLDLRVETQYF.

The chain links TRBV2 to TRBJ2-3; no clear D. Germline CDR1 reads SNHLY; CDR2 reads FYNNEI. The V gene lost 8 bases and the J gene lost 3 bases, with 6 bases spanning the gap. The CDR3 consists of 11 residues. The CDR3 protein is CASGTTDTQYF. The CDR3 coding sequence is TGTGCCAGCGGCACAACAGATACGCAGTATTTT. Full variable domain (remainder filled in from reference TRBV2 and TRBJ2-3): EPEVTQTPSHQVTQMGQEVILRCVPISNHLYFYWYRQILGQKVEFLVSFYNNEISEKSEIFDDQFSVERPDGSNFTLKIRSTKLEDSAMYFCASGTTDTQYFGPGTRLTVL.

This sequence joins TRBV4-2 and TRBJ2-1; the match to TRBD2 covers 13 bases. The J segment lost 5 bases and the V segment lost 4 bases, leaving 14 bases of the junction unmatched. This CDR3 is built from 19 residues. From germline, CDR1 is LGHNA and CDR2 YNFKEQ. As DNA, the CDR3 is TGTGCCAGCAGCCGCCTCGGACTAGCGGGGGACAACACGAACAATGAGCAGTTCTTC. Amino acid sequence: CASSRLGLAGDNTNNEQFF.

This sequence joins TRBV11-2 and TRBJ2-1, with D perhaps matching TRBD2 (5 bases). The CDR3 covers 14 residues. Germline V gene sequence: CDR1 SGHAT, CDR2 FQNNGV. The V gene lost 5 bases and the J gene lost 3 bases, with 11 bases spanning the gap. This chain's CDR3 is CASSLRTGYNEQFF. CDR3 DNA sequence: TGTGCCAGCAGCCTCCGGACTGGCTACAATGAGCAGTTCTTC.

J is TRBJ2-5 and V is TRBV7-3; TRBD1 matches at 8 bases. With V trimmed by 5 bases and J by 2 bases, 7 bases remained unmatched. CDR3 size: 15 residues. Germline V gene data show CDR1 as SGHTA and CDR2 as FQGTGA. CDR3 in amino acids: CASSNSGTGQETQYF. The CDR3 region has the DNA TGTGCCAGCAGCAACTCCGGGACAGGACAAGAGACCCAGTACTTC.

The V and J genes are TRBV10-1 and TRBJ2-5, with a possible D match to TRBD2 (6 bases). Per germline, CDR1 WNHNN and CDR2 SYGVQD (reference sequence). The CDR3 extends over 15 amino acids. Trimming removed 4 bases at V and 1 base at J, with 13 bases between. The CDR3: CASSAAGPGQETQYF. The CDR3 DNA reads as TGCGCCAGCAGTGCGGCGGGGCCGGGCCAAGAGACCCAGTACTTC.

The chain uses TRBV2 and TRBJ2-1; 14 positions agree with TRBD2. With 6 bases clipped from V and 10 bases from J, the junction kept 14 bases outside the gene matches. The germline V gene has CDR1 SNHLY and CDR2 FYNNEI. The CDR3 length is 17 residues. In DNA form, the CDR3 reads TGTGCCAGCAGCGCCATCGCGGGACTAGCGGGGGCTAACGAGCAGTTCTTC. This sequence encodes CASSAIAGLAGANEQFF.